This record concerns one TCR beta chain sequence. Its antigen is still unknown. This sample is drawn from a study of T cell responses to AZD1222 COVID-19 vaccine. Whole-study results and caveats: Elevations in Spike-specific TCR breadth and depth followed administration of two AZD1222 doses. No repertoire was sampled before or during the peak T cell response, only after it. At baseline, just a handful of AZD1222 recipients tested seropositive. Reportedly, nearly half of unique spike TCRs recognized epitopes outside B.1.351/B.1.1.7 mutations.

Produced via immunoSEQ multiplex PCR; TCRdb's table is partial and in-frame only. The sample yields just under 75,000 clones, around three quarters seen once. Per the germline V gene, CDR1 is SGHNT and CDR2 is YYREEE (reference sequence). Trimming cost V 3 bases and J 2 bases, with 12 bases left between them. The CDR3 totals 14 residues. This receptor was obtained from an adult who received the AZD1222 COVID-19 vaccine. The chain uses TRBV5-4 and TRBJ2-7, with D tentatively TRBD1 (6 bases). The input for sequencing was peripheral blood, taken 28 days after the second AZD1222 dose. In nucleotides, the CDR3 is TGTGCCAGCAGCTCTCAGGGGAACCCCTACGAGCAGTACTTC. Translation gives CASSSQGNPYEQYF.